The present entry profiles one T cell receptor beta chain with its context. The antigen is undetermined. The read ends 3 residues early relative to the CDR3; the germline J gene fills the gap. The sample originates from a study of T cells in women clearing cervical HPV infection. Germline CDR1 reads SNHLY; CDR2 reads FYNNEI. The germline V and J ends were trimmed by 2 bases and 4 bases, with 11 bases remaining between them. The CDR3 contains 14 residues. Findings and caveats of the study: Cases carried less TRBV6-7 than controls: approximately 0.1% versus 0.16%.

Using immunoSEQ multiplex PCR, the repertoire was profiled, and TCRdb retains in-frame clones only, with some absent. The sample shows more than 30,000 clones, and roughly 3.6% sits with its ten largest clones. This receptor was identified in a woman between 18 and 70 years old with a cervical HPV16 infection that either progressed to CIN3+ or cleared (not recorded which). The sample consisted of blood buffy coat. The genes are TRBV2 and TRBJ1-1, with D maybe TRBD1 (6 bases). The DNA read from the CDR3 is TGTGCCAGCAGTGAAAACAGGGTGGGCACTGAA. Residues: CASSENRVGTE. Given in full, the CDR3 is CASSENRVGTEAFF.